The 18 T cell receptor beta chains given below trace back to one sample, sequenced in a study of shared clonotypes between healthy human individuals. Naive CD8 cells were CD45RO-negative, positively selected for CCR7, excluding terminally differentiated effector memory CD45RA+ cells. Here immunoSEQ multiplex PCR was the method, and the copy in TCRdb shows in-frame clones only, minus some. The sample holds around 2.1 million clones; about 92% are singletons and the top ten take 1.5% to 2%. The source material was naive CD8+ T cells from PBMCs. These receptors were taken from a man aged 18 to 30 in good health. Some clones in this sample may be carry-over from other donors' samples.

V is TRBV5-1 and J is TRBJ1-1; 7 nucleotides align to TRBD1. Trimming took 3 bases from V and 4 from J; bases not matched to a gene: 9. The CDR3 contains 15 residues. Germline values: CDR1 SGHRS, CDR2 YFSETQ. DNA for the CDR3: TGCGCCAGCAGCTCGCGGACAGGCCATGGCACTGAAGCTTTCTTT. Translation gives CASSSRTGHGTEAFF.

The chain joins TRBV14 to TRBJ2-3, with 8 positions matching TRBD2. V trimming: 4 bases; J trimming: 4 bases; junction bases outside the gene matches: 7. The V gene's germline CDR1 is SGHDN and CDR2 FVKESK. CDR3 size: 15 residues. The CDR3 DNA reads TGTGCCAGCAGCCCCGGGAGGGCCATTCCAGATACGCAGTATTTT. Protein: CASSPGRAIPDTQYF. The complete variable domain, with remaining parts taken from reference TRBV14 and TRBJ2-3, reads EAGVTQFPSHSVIEKGQTVTLRCDPISGHDNLYWYRRVMGKEIKFLLHFVKESKQDESGMPNNRFLAERTGGTYSTLKVQPAELEDSGVYFCASSPGRAIPDTQYFGPGTRLTVL.

V is TRBV10-3 and J is TRBJ1-5; 7 bases align to TRBD1. This CDR3 comprises 12 residues. Trimming took 7 bases from V and 5 from J; bases not matched to a gene: 2. Germline values: CDR1 ENHRY, CDR2 SYGVKD. The CDR3 DNA is TGTGCCATCAACGACAGGGATCAGCCCCAGCATTTT. Its protein product is CAINDRDQPQHF.

This chain connects TRBV6-1 to TRBJ2-7; D may be TRBD1 (6 bases). Germline V gene lookup returns CDR1 MNHNS and CDR2 SASEGT. The V and J ends lost 7 bases and 2 bases respectively, with 9 bases between them. This CDR3 has 12 residues. The DNA of the CDR3 is TGTGCCAGCATCGAGGGGGCCTACGAGCAGTACTTC. Translating gives CASIEGAYEQYF.

V gene TRBV27 combines with J gene TRBJ1-2; D not certain. V was trimmed by 5 bases and J by 7 bases, leaving 14 bases between them. The CDR3 sequence is 13 residues long. Looked up from germline, CDR1 is MNHEY and CDR2 is SMNVEV (reference sequence). The CDR3 sequence: CASSQTTRGGYTF. The DNA of the CDR3 is TGTGCCAGCAGTCAGACTACCCGGGGTGGCTACACCTTC.

The chain carries TRBV13 and TRBJ1-1; maybe TRBD1 (6 bases). V was clipped by 5 bases and J by 4 bases, with 17 bases between them. The germline CDR1 and CDR2 sequences are PRHDT and FYEKMQ (reference sequence). This CDR3 is 15 amino acids long. The chain's CDR3 is CASSATLTGLTEAFF. The CDR3 DNA follows: TGTGCCAGCAGCGCCACTTTAACAGGGCTCACTGAAGCTTTCTTT.

V is TRBV27 and J is TRBJ2-3; 8 positions match TRBD1. In germline, CDR1 is MNHEY, CDR2 SMNVEV (reference sequence). This CDR3 spans 16 amino acids. V trimming: 5 bases; J trimming: 4 bases; junction bases outside the gene matches: 11. As DNA, the CDR3 is TGTGCCAGCAGTACTCGACAGGGGAGATACCCAGATACGCAGTATTTT. Its protein is CASSTRQGRYPDTQYF.

V usage is TRBV4-1 and J usage is TRBJ2-7, with a tentative D call TRBD1 (6 bases). Deletions cut 3 bases from V and 3 bases from J, with 24 bases between. The CDR3 loop spans 18 amino acids. Germline CDR1 MGHRA, CDR2 YSYEKL. The chain's CDR3 is CASSHRHAQGSRGYEQYF. CDR3 DNA sequence: TGCGCCAGCAGCCACAGGCATGCACAGGGTTCAAGGGGCTACGAGCAGTACTTC.

V usage is TRBV4-2 and J usage is TRBJ2-1; 9 bases line up with TRBD1. The CDR3 is 18 amino acids. Trimming at V came to 0 bases and at J to 7 bases, leaving 13 bases not matched to a gene. CDR1 and CDR2 (germline): LGHNA, YNFKEQ. CDR3 sequence reads: CASSQEGPGTGSSNEQFF. The CDR3 coding sequence is TGTGCCAGCAGCCAAGAGGGGCCGGGGACAGGGTCGTCAAATGAGCAGTTCTTC.

The chain recombines TRBV4-3 with TRBJ2-1; no clear D gene. Germline V CDR1 and CDR2: LGHNA, YSLEER. Trimming took 4 bases from V and 2 from J, leaving 3 bases between them. The CDR3 extends over 12 amino acids. CDR3 amino acids: CASSLAYNEQFF. As DNA, the CDR3 is TGCGCCAGCAGCCTGGCCTACAATGAGCAGTTCTTC.

The chain is built from TRBV28 and TRBJ1-1, with D perhaps matching TRBD1 (5 bases). The CDR3 contains 20 residues. Germline CDR1 MDHEN, CDR2 SYDVKM. Trimming took off 8 bases at V and 0 bases at J, with 31 bases between the two ends. Here the CDR3 DNA reads TGTGCCAGCGTACGGAGGGGACTGAGACAGCCCTTGGCAATGAACACTGAAGCTTTCTTT. This sequence encodes CASVRRGLRQPLAMNTEAFF.

This clone has a single count. The chain employs TRBV28 and TRBJ2-1, with 8 positions matching TRBD2. The CDR3 loop spans 15 amino acids. Germline V gene sequence: CDR1 MDHEN, CDR2 SYDVKM. The ends lost 5 bases at V and 6 bases at J; junction bases unmatched: 9. CDR3 nucleotide sequence: TGTGCCAGCAGTACTTCTCGGGAGGGCCCCAATGAGCAGTTCTTC. It codes for CASSTSREGPNEQFF. Full variable domain (rest looked up from reference TRBV28 and TRBJ2-1): DVKVTQSSRYLVKRTGEKVFLECVQDMDHENMFWYRQDPGLGLRLIYFSYDVKMKEKGDIPEGYSVSREKKERFSLILESASTNQTSMYLCASSTSREGPNEQFFGPGTRLTVL.

The chain joins TRBV19 to TRBJ2-5; D is unresolved. Trimming left V 7 bases short and J 4 bases short, with 10 bases between. This CDR3 is built from 12 residues. Germline V lookup: CDR1 LNHDA, CDR2 SQIVND (reference sequence). CDR3 sequence (DNA): TGTGCCAGTATGACGGTCGGAGAGACCCAGTACTTC. It specifies CASMTVGETQYF.

The gene calls are TRBV7-9 and TRBJ2-1; D uncertain. The CDR3 totals 14 residues. In germline, CDR1 is SEHNR, CDR2 FQNEAQ (reference sequence). V lost 2 bases and J 9 bases, leaving 14 bases between the germline ends. The CDR3 DNA is TGTGCCAGCAGCTTATTGGGATGGATGAGTGAGCAGTTCTTC. Translated, it gives CASSLLGWMSEQFF. The variable domain in full, with the rest retrieved from reference TRBV7-9 and TRBJ2-1, is DTGVSQNPRHKITKRGQNVTFRCDPISEHNRLYWYRQTLGQGPEFLTYFQNEAQLEKSRLLSDRFSAERPKGSFSTLEIQRTEQGDSAMYLCASSLLGWMSEQFFGPGTRLTVL.

J is TRBJ2-7 and V is TRBV5-4, with 10 positions matching TRBD2. Germline V gene lookup returns CDR1 SGHNT and CDR2 YYREEE (reference sequence). The CDR3 totals 15 residues. Losses at the gene ends were 3 bases for V and 6 bases for J; bases not matched to a gene: 9. The CDR3 nucleotides are TGTGCCAGCAGCTCCCTAGCGGGAGCTCCCCTCGAGCAGTACTTC. Translating gives CASSSLAGAPLEQYF.

This clone was recorded only once. The chain is built from TRBV7-9 and TRBJ2-3; 11 positions agree with TRBD1. CDR3 size: 17 residues. After removal of 6 bases from V and 1 base from J, the junction contained 9 bases not matched to a gene. Germline V gene sequence: CDR1 SEHNR, CDR2 FQNEAQ (reference sequence). For the CDR3, the DNA is TGTGCCAGCAGACATGCCGGACAGGGGGCTCGCACAGATACGCAGTATTTT. Translating gives CASRHAGQGARTDTQYF.

V gene TRBV5-1 combines with J gene TRBJ1-2; D uncertain. Between the trimmed V and J ends, which lost 0 bases and 4 bases, there was a span of 7 bases. The CDR3 runs to 13 residues. Germline loops: CDR1 SGHRS, CDR2 YFSETQ. In nucleotides, the CDR3 is TGCGCCAGCAGCTTGGATACAGTCTATGGCTACACCTTC. It codes for CASSLDTVYGYTF.

V usage is TRBV14 and J usage is TRBJ1-2; TRBD1 aligns across 9 bases. From germline, CDR1 is SGHDN and CDR2 FVKESK. V was pared by 2 bases and J by 5 bases, with 6 bases of the junction left unmatched. The CDR3 covers 15 residues. CDR3 in amino acids: CASSQFPGQGYGYTF. The CDR3 nucleotides read TGTGCCAGCAGCCAATTTCCGGGACAGGGATATGGCTACACCTTC.